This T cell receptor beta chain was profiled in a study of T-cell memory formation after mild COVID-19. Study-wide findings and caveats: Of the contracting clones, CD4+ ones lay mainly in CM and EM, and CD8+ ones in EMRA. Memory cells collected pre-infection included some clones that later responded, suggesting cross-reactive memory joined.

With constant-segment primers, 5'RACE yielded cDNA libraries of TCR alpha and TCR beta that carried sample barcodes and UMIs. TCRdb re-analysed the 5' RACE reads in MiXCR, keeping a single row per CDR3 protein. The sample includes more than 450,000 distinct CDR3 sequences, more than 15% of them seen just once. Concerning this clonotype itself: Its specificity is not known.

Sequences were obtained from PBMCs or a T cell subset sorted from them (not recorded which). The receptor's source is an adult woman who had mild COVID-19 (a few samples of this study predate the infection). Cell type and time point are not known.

CDR3 nucleotide sequence: TGTGCCAGCAGTTACGACAGGGGAGGGACCGGGGAGCTGTTTTTT. Its translation: CASSYDRGGTGELFF. This chain connects TRBV6-6 to TRBJ2-2, with a tentative D call TRBD1 (8 bases). There are 15 residues in the CDR3. V was shortened by 2 bases and J by 5 bases, with 12 bases between the two germline ends. The V gene's germline CDR1 is MNHNY and CDR2 SVGAGI (reference sequence).